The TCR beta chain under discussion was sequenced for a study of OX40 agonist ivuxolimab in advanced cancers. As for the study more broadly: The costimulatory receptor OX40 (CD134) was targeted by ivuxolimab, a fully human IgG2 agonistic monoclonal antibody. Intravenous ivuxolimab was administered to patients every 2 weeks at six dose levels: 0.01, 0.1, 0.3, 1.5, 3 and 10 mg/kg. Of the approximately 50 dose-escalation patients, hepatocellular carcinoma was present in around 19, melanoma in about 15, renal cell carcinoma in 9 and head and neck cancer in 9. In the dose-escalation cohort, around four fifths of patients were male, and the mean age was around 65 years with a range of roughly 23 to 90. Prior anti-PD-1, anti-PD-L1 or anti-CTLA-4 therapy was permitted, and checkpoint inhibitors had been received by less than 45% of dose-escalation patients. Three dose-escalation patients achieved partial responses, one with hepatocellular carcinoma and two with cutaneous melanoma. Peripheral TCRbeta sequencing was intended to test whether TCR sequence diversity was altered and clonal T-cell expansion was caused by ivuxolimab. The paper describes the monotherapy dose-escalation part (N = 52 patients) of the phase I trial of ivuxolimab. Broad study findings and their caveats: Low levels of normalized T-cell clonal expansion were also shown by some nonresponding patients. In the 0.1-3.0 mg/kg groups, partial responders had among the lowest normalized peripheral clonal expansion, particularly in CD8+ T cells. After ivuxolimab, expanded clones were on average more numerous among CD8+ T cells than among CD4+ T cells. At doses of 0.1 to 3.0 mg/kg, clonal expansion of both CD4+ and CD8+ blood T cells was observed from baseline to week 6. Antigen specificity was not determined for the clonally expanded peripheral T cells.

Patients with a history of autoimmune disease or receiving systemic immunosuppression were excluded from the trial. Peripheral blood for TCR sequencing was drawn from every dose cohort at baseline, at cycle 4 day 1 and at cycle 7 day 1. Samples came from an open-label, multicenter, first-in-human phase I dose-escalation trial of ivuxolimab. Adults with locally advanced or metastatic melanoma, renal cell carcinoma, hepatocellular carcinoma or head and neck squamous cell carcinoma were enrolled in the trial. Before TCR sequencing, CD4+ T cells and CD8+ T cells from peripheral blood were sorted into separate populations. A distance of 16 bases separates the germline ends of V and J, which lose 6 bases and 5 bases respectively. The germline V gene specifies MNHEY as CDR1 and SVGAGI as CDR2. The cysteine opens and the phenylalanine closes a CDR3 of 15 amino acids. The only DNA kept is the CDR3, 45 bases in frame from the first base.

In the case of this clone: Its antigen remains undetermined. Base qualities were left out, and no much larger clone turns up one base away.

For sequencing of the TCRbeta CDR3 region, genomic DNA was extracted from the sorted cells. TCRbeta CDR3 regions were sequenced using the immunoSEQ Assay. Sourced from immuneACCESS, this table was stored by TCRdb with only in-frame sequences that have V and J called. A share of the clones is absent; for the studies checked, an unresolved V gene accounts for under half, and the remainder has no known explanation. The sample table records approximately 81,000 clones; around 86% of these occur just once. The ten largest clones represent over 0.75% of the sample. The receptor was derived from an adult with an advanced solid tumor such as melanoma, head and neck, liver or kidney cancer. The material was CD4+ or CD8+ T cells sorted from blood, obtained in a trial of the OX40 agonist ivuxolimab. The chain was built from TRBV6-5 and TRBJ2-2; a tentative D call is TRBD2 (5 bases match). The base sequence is TGTGCCAGCAGCTATCCCCTGGGAGAGACCGGGGAGCTGTTTTTT. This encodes CASSYPLGETGELFF.